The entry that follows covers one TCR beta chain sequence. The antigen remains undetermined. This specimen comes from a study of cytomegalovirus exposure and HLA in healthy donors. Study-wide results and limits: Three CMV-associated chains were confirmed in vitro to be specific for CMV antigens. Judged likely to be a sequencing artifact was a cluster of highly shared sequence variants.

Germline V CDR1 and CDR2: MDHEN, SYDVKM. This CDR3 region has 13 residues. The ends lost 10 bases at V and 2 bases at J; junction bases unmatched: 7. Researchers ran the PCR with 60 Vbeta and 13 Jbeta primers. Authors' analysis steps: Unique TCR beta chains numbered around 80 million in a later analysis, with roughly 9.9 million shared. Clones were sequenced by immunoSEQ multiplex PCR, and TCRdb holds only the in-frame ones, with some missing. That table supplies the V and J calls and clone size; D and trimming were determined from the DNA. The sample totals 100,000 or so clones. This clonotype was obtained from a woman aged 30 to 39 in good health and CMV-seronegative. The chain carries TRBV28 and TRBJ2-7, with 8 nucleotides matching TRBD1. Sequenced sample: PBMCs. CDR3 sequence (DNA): TGTGCCACTAGACCGGGACAGGCCTACGAGCAGTACTTC. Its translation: CATRPGQAYEQYF.